Described below is a single TCR beta chain sequence and its context. Its antigen is as yet unknown. Time point described: after dendritic cell vaccination, including at tumor progression/relapse. No glioblastoma patient carried an isocitrate dehydrogenase mutation. This entry is derived from a study of glioma-infiltrating T cells after dendritic cell vaccination. For the study at large: Glioblastoma patients came from Phase I and II dendritic cell vaccination trials. Study-wide results and caveats: Longer survival after dendritic cell vaccination followed higher pretreatment TIL content.

Amplification used 60 V beta primers and 13 J beta primers. The table came from immunoSEQ multiplex PCR; TCRdb's copy has only in-frame clones and leaves some out. The sample holds about 46,000 clones; around 89% are singletons and the top ten take roughly 5%. The CDR3 has 14 amino acids. The trim removed 7 bases at V and 1 base at J, leaving 4 bases unmatched. Germline CDR1 LNHNV, CDR2 YYDKDF (reference sequence). The J gene is TRBJ1-1, the V gene TRBV15, with 9 bases matching TRBD1. The TCR comes from a human donor with glioblastoma. This specimen consisted of blood, obtained after dendritic cell vaccination. In DNA form, the CDR3 reads TGTGCCACCAAAAGGGACAGGGAGAACACTGAAGCTTTCTTT. It translates to CATKRDRENTEAFF.